What follows are 22 T cell receptor beta chains derived from one specimen sequenced in a study of cytomegalovirus exposure and HLA in healthy donors. With 60 Vbeta and 13 Jbeta primers, the PCR was carried out. TCRdb's table, derived via immunoSEQ multiplex PCR, lists solely in-frame clones and lacks some. The table has more than 200,000 clones, around 85% seen once; the top ten hold about 1.2%. The sample consisted of PBMCs. All receptors derive from a human donor in good health.

The V call is TRBV5-1, the J call TRBJ2-6, with no clear D. Trimming shortened V by 4 bases and J by 5 bases, and 7 bases separated the two germline ends. This CDR3 is 13 amino acids long. Germline V gene sequence: CDR1 SGHRS, CDR2 YFSETQ. The chain's CDR3 is CASSPRWANVLTF. In DNA, the CDR3 is TGCGCCAGCAGCCCCCGTTGGGCCAACGTCCTGACTTTC.

V and J are TRBV14 and TRBJ2-5; 14 positions agree with TRBD2. Germline V gene data show CDR1 as SGHDN and CDR2 as FVKESK. Trimming removed 1 base from V and 4 bases from J; junction bases left unmatched: 2. The CDR3 has 16 amino acids. Here the CDR3 DNA reads TGTGCCAGCAGCCAAGGGACTAGCGGGAGGTTAGAGACCCAGTACTTC. It codes for CASSQGTSGRLETQYF.

The rearrangement links TRBV9 to TRBJ2-1, with D hard to call. Germline V gene data show CDR1 as SGDLS and CDR2 as YYNGEE. Trimming took 0 bases from V and 9 from J, leaving 7 bases between them. This CDR3 is built from 12 residues. CDR3 nucleotide sequence: TGTGCCAGCAGCGTAGCCCCTCCTGAGCAGTTCTTC. It yields the protein CASSVAPPEQFF.

The chain employs TRBV5-1 and TRBJ2-1; 11 nucleotides align to TRBD2. Germline V gene data show CDR1 as SGHRS and CDR2 as YFSETQ. After removal of 4 bases from V and 7 bases from J, the junction contained 10 bases not matched to a gene. The CDR3 has 16 amino acids. The CDR3 protein is CASSRLAGRTGNEQFF. The CDR3 DNA reads as TGCGCCAGCAGCCGACTAGCGGGACGGACGGGAAATGAGCAGTTCTTC.

The chain has TRBV7-2 and TRBJ2-5; 8 nucleotides agree with TRBD1. V was clipped by 5 bases and J by 5 bases; unmatched bases: 10. Germline loops: CDR1 SGHTA, CDR2 FQGNSA. The CDR3 totals 15 residues. In nucleotides, the CDR3 is TGTGCCAGCAGCATCCAAAGCAGGGGGCAGGAGACCCAGTACTTC. This gives the protein CASSIQSRGQETQYF.

The chain recombines TRBV15 with TRBJ2-7; a possible D gene is TRBD1 (6 bases). The CDR3 loop spans 14 amino acids. The V gene's germline CDR1 is LNHNV and CDR2 YYDKDF (reference sequence). Trimming took 1 base from V and 3 from J, leaving 10 bases between them. The CDR3 here is CATSRGQVRYEQYF. DNA of the CDR3: TGTGCCACCAGCAGAGGACAGGTGCGCTACGAGCAGTACTTC.

There are a few counts of this clone. V and J are TRBV27 and TRBJ1-2; a weak D match, TRBD1 (5 bases). Looked up from germline, CDR1 is MNHEY and CDR2 is SMNVEV (reference sequence). This CDR3 is 14 amino acids long. Trimming shortened V by 4 bases and J by 11 bases, and 20 bases separated the two germline ends. This CDR3 reads CASSSNGAGSGYTF. CDR3 sequence (DNA): TGTGCCAGCAGTTCCAATGGGGCAGGGTCAGGGTACACCTTC.

CDR3 in DNA: TGTGCCAGCAGCTTACGACAGGTAGCCAAAAACATTCAGTACTTC. Translation gives CASSLRQVAKNIQYF. The chain uses TRBV13 and TRBJ2-4, with D maybe TRBD1 (6 bases). This CDR3 has 15 residues. V was clipped by 2 bases and J by 0 bases, with 8 bases between them. CDR1 and CDR2 (germline): PRHDT, FYEKMQ (reference sequence).

This sequence joins TRBV6-5 and TRBJ2-2, with TRBD2 as a possible D gene (6 bases). In germline, CDR1 is MNHEY, CDR2 SVGAGI. V gave up 4 bases and J gave up 3 bases, with 9 bases separating them. CDR3 length: 14 amino acids. In DNA, the CDR3 is TGTGCCAGCAGTTGGGACTCAGACACCGGGGAGCTGTTTTTT. Translating it yields CASSWDSDTGELFF.

The chain recombines TRBV30 with TRBJ2-7; 7 nucleotides match TRBD1. The junction had 5 bases not matched to a gene; V was cut back by 5 bases and J by 1 base. CDR1 GTSNPN and CDR2 SVGIG come from the germline V gene (reference sequence). CDR3 length equals 13 residues. As DNA, the CDR3 is TGTGCCTGGGAGAGGGGACAGTCCTACGAGCAGTACTTC. Protein sequence: CAWERGQSYEQYF.

The chain is built from TRBV12-5 and TRBJ1-6, with a possible D match to TRBD1 (5 bases). Deletions cut 6 bases from V and 1 base from J, with 10 bases between. The CDR3 contains 15 residues. Germline assignment: CDR1 LGHNT and CDR2 FRNRAP. CDR3 nucleotide sequence: TGTGCTAGTGGACGGGGGGGATCCTATAATTCACCCCTCCACTTT. It yields the protein CASGRGGSYNSPLHF.

This chain links TRBV5-1 with TRBJ2-7; 8 positions agree with TRBD1. V lost 0 bases and J lost 5; bases outside the gene matches: 10. Germline values: CDR1 SGHRS, CDR2 YFSETQ. The CDR3 totals 16 residues. CDR3 sequence (DNA): TGCGCCAGCAGCTTGGTCGGGACAGGCCCCGTCCACGAGCAGTACTTC. Amino acids: CASSLVGTGPVHEQYF.

This clone was found once. This sequence joins TRBV6-5 and TRBJ1-4; 9 bases line up with TRBD1. Germline CDR1 MNHEY, CDR2 SVGAGI. The CDR3 sequence is 15 residues long. V dropped 2 bases and J dropped 6; count of bases not matched to a gene: 4. This chain's CDR3 is CASSYGDRDYEKLFF. CDR3 DNA: TGTGCCAGCAGTTACGGGGACAGGGACTATGAAAAACTGTTTTTT.

The genes are TRBV7-3 and TRBJ1-1, with 8 bases that match TRBD1. Trimming removed 5 bases from V and 1 base from J; junction bases left unmatched: 3. This CDR3 is 14 amino acids long. CDR1 is SGHTA, CDR2 FQGTGA, per germline. The DNA of the CDR3 is TGTGCCAGCAGCCAGACAGGGGAGAACACTGAAGCTTTCTTT. Residues: CASSQTGENTEAFF.

J is TRBJ2-3 and V is TRBV19; tentative D call: TRBD1 (5 bases). The length of the CDR3 is 14 residues. Germline values: CDR1 LNHDA, CDR2 SQIVND (reference sequence). Trimming cost V 6 bases and J 1 base, with 11 bases left between them. CDR3 in amino acids: CASRSTARTDTQYF. The CDR3 bases are TGTGCCAGTAGATCGACAGCCCGCACAGATACGCAGTATTTT.

The chain has TRBV6-6 and TRBJ2-7; 11 bases map to TRBD2. With V trimmed by 4 bases and J by 4 bases, 6 bases remained unmatched. The CDR3 sequence is 15 residues long. Looked up from germline, CDR1 is MNHNY and CDR2 is SVGAGI (reference sequence). The CDR3 DNA is TGTGCCAGCAGTTCCCTTAGCGGGAGGGCTTACGAGCAGTACTTC. As protein: CASSSLSGRAYEQYF.

The J gene is TRBJ2-7, the V gene TRBV14, with D perhaps TRBD2 (6 bases). The CDR3 is made up of 17 amino acids. V gave up 1 base and J gave up 3 bases, with 19 bases separating them. Germline assignment: CDR1 SGHDN and CDR2 FVKESK. In nucleotides, the CDR3 is TGTGCCAGCAGCCAAGGGTTACTAGCCCCACTCTACTACGAGCAGTACTTC. Protein: CASSQGLLAPLYYEQYF.

J is TRBJ2-5 and V is TRBV4-2, with 8 bases fitting TRBD2. The J call may be mistaken, given a closer DNA end match to TRBJ2-7. The CDR3 is 15 residues long. The germline CDR1 and CDR2 sequences are LGHNA and YNFKEQ. In nucleotides, the CDR3 is TGTGCCAGCAGCCAAGCGACTAGCGTAGGATACGAGCAGTACTTC. This codes for CASSQATSVGYEQYF.

This clone was seen a single time. The chain is built from TRBV19 and TRBJ2-5, with D perhaps matching TRBD2 (6 bases). The J call may be faulty, since TRBJ2-7 better matches the DNA end. The CDR3 sequence is 14 residues long. The V gene's germline CDR1 is LNHDA and CDR2 SQIVND (reference sequence). The CDR3 nucleotides read TGTGCCAGTAGCCGACGTGGGGGGAATTACGAGCAGTACTTC. It codes for CASSRRGGNYEQYF.

The V call is TRBV5-6, the J call TRBJ2-7, with 8 bases aligning to TRBD1. The germline CDR1 and CDR2 sequences are SGHDT and YYEEEE. V trimming: 0 bases; J trimming: 5 bases; junction bases outside the gene matches: 1. The CDR3 runs 13 residues. The CDR3 reads CASSLADRDEQYF. For the CDR3, the DNA is TGTGCCAGCAGCTTGGCGGACAGGGACGAGCAGTACTTC.

This sequence joins TRBV7-3 and TRBJ2-1; 9 bases match TRBD2. With V trimmed by 5 bases and J by 9 bases, 8 bases remained unmatched. CDR1 is SGHTA, CDR2 FQGTGA, per germline. CDR3 length: 14 residues. CDR3 amino acids: CASSPGTSFIEQFF. The CDR3 DNA sequence: TGTGCCAGCAGCCCCGGGACTAGCTTTATTGAGCAGTTCTTC.

This clone occurred a few times. The gene calls are TRBV5-6 and TRBJ2-7; perhaps TRBD1 as D (7 bases). This CDR3 spans 13 amino acids. With 2 bases removed from V and 10 bases from J, the gap between germline ends came to 16 bases. Germline V gene sequence: CDR1 SGHDT, CDR2 YYEEEE. The CDR3 DNA is TGTGCCAGCAGCTTAAGGAGGGGGCAGGGTCAGTACTTC. Its translation is CASSLRRGQGQYF.